This TCR beta chain is drawn from a study of cytomegalovirus exposure and HLA in healthy donors (dated by TCRdb to about 2017). Study-level background: An earlier analysis of about 560 of the donors reported 276 Gb of sequence data and around 100 million unique TCR beta sequences obtained from approximately 180 million T cells. Donor age, sex, ethnicity and CMV serostatus were compiled together with the repertoire data. The study profiled the T cell repertoires of hundreds of subjects by immunosequencing and related them to cytomegalovirus serostatus. A later genetic analysis used genome-wide SNP genotypes for about three fifths of the 666 donors, treating that subset as a discovery cohort. Of the roughly 400 genotyped donors, approximately 80% were placed in the genetic ancestry cluster associated with self-reported Caucasian donors. To study patterns of TCR occurrence, a later analysis re-analyzed previously published TCR beta repertoires from 700 or so donors and added high-resolution HLA genotyping. The later analysis used no new phenotypic data to find candidate immune exposures, relying instead on TCR beta sequences and their occurrence across donors. Typing coverage varied by locus: roughly 620-640 donors for A, B, C, DRB1 and DQB1; roughly 520 for DQA1; some 610 for DPA1; 450 to 480 for DPB1. Every discovery cohort repertoire had been produced on one sequencing platform. An earlier analysis of approximately 580 of the donors used high-throughput TCR beta sequencing to judge whether each TCR beta V gene segment behaved as functional or pseudogenic. HLA typing covered class I and class II loci at four-digit resolution. Because of strong linkage in the cohort, roughly 5 DR-DQ haplotypes were treated as single units for association and clustering. The aim of the study was to test whether cataloging public T cell receptors could identify signatures of past pathogen exposure. To predict cytomegalovirus infection status, the study combined high-throughput TCR immunosequencing, statistical association of individual TCRs with disease status, and machine learning. On average, around 230,000 unique TCR beta nucleotide sequences were sequenced per donor among 398 genotyped donors of the cohort, with about 17% of those sequences being non-productive. About 280 gigabases of sequencing data and 91 million or so unique TCR sequences made up an early release that covered under 750 HLA-typed donors. A separate validation cohort of over a hundred different subjects was used in addition to the roughly 700-subject first cohort.

Points on this clone: It lacks a known antigen. There are no base qualities to consult, and no much larger clone falls within one base.

The library was obtained by the immunoSEQ multiplex PCR assay. The multiplex PCR relied on a mix of 60 forward primers for TCR Vbeta segments and 13 reverse primers for TCR Jbeta segments. A multiplex PCR assay on genomic DNA amplified the CDR3 region of rearranged TCR beta genes. The amplified TCR beta libraries were sequenced on the Illumina HiSeq System as 87-base-pair reads. Under the source paper's analysis protocol: In a later analysis, tens of millions of unique TCR beta chains were counted across the 500 to 850 repertoires, and around 10 million of these chains were shared by at least two donors. To remove PCR and sequencing errors, raw reads were error-corrected and collapsed into unique sequences using a nearest-neighbor algorithm that merged closely related sequences. V, D and J gene segments were assigned by aligning CDR3 sequences to IMGT reference sequences. For a sequence to be retained, a match of at least six nucleotides to both a V gene segment and a J gene segment was required. Rearrangements were called productive when the CDR3 lacked stop codons and stayed in frame with V and J; all others were non-productive. Following IMGT convention, CDR3 was defined as the stretch from the second conserved V-encoded cysteine up to the conserved J-encoded phenylalanine. Sequences without an unambiguous match to a single V gene segment were excluded from the earlier analysis of several hundred of the donors. In an earlier analysis of a few hundred of the donors, a V segment was called functional when productive rearrangements were above 56.7%, and segregating when the standard deviation between donors exceeded 5%. A statistical classification framework was developed to diagnose cytomegalovirus status using the catalog of TCR beta chain sequences. In a later analysis, V and J genes were assigned by comparing TCR nucleotide sequences against IMGT/GENE-DB human TR gene sequences. Using the TCRdist pipeline, a later analysis assigned CDR3 sequences along with most-parsimonious VDJ recombination scenarios. A later analysis defined each TCR beta chain by its CDR3 amino acid sequence plus V-gene family, and excluded reads lacking a unique V-gene family. To address suspected cross-contamination and a sequencing artifact, a later analysis removed roughly 640 highly shared, low-generation-probability nucleotide sequences. For each public chain, a later analysis derived a clonal expansion index from normalized ranks of inferred template counts within each repertoire. Generation probabilities in a later analysis came from a VDJ recombination model fitted to out-of-frame rearrangements, and those results were checked against IGoR. In a later analysis, TCR-TCR, TCR-HLA and TCR-CMV co-occurrence was scored with hypergeometric tests, and a repertoire-size bias correction was applied to TCR pairs. False discovery rates were estimated in a later analysis by permuting HLA or CMV assignments 20 times. In a later analysis, co-occurring TCRs were grouped using DBSCAN, and TCRdist sequence similarity was added for clustering within HLA-allele-positive subsets. For co-occurrence clustering, repertoires with fewer than 30,000 or more than 120,000 public chains were excluded, along with four to six repertoires with anomalous nucleotide sharing. As stored in TCRdb, this immuneACCESS dataset retains in-frame rearrangements with V and J assigned. A fraction of the clones does not appear; measured against another copy, unresolved V genes explain less than half of the discrepancy, and the remainder lacks a known reason. V, J and clone size derive from that table, while D and trimming were established from the DNA sequence. Recorded for this sample are about 160,000 clones; about 77% of them occurred a single time. The ten top clones hold about 2.6% of the sample.

The cohort consisted of 650 to 700 healthy bone marrow donors. Cohort members were all nominally healthy when sampled, although unrecorded immune exposures were likely present. The donor was CMV seropositive and belonged to the group of more than 250 seropositive cohort members. Each donor provided a peripheral blood sample, and peripheral blood mononuclear cells were used for TCR beta sequencing. The Qiagen DNeasy Blood Extraction Kit was used to extract genomic DNA from the blood cell samples. General findings and caveats noted by the study authors: Linkage disequilibrium might explain the correlated functional status among segregating V segments, but an unknown experimental factor could not be excluded. At a false discovery rate of 0.05, a later analysis linked around 15,000 TCR beta sequences to specific HLA alleles. Because some donors lacked HLA typing at each locus, the association tests relied only on the typed subset. A further reported finding was that TCR beta sequences accurately predicted the HLA-A and HLA-B alleles for most subjects in the first cohort. CMV serostatus was the only immune exposure information available for the cohort. Several of the top co-occurrence clusters appeared to be linked to parvovirus B19, influenza, CMV and Epstein-Barr virus, according to a later analysis. An earlier analysis of approximately 530 of the donors showed that most TCR beta V segments appeared in productive rearrangements either about 87% or about 30% of the time, which broadly matched IMGT annotations. In both the original and validation cohorts, the classifier was reported to diagnose cytomegalovirus status with high specificity and sensitivity. According to a later genetic analysis, donors in an Asian-associated ancestry cluster had fewer N-insertions in productive TCRs than the approximately 650-donor mean. The sequencing pipeline was judged likely to have produced a cluster of highly shared sequence variants as a technical artifact. In vitro tests confirmed that a few of the cytomegalovirus-associated TCR beta chains recognize cytomegalovirus antigens. In a later analysis, HLA-associated TCR beta chains were found to be more clonally expanded and to have lower generation probabilities than equally common non-associated chains. According to a later analysis, TCR association rates differed among HLA loci, with DRB1 alleles showing the most associated TCRs and HLA-C alleles showing the fewest. Strong co-occurrence of HLA alleles, especially DR and DQ, made assigning TCR associations to individual alleles difficult. A total of 164 TCR beta chains were listed by the study as associated with cytomegalovirus. Roughly uniform sequencing depth across donors was assumed in presence/absence analyses, although this assumption may not hold. An association between a missense DCLRE1C variant and V-gene and J-gene trimming of TCR beta chains was found in a later genetic analysis and replicated in an independent cohort. The cohort was sequenced for TCR beta chains only, and without alpha or paired-chain data the features that could be detected were limited. Most CMV-associated TCR beta chains appeared to be HLA-restricted in a later analysis, and the HLA associations seemed to be driven largely by CMV exposure. Most TCR sequences were observed very rarely across donors, whereas some public TCRs were present in many individuals. Because counts were too low, under 20 rarely observed V segments, including chromosome 9 orphons, were left out of the earlier analysis of 587 of the donors. Some IMGT-functional V segments, including TRBV6-2 and TRBV6-3, could not be distinguished by the 87-base-pair reads and were therefore excluded. The authors suggested that the approach could potentially be generalized to other disease states and immunological phenotypes.

The CDR1 and CDR2 encoded by the germline V gene are SGHDN and FVKESK. From its cysteine to its phenylalanine, the CDR3 spans 14 amino acids. The retained sequence is limited to the CDR3, 42 bases, with the frame set at the first base. V is pared back by 0 bases and J by 10 bases, with 10 bases lying between the germline termini. The chain is encoded by TRBV14 joined to TRBJ1-6; the D gene is unclear. The TCR was taken from a woman in her thirties or forties in good health and CMV-seropositive. Sequencing was performed on PBMCs. The sequence in DNA is TGTGCCAGCAGCCAAGATCGGGGAAACTCACCCCTCCACTTT. Translated, this gives CASSQDRGNSPLHF.